The T cell receptor beta chain under discussion was sequenced for a study of metastatic and nonmetastatic thyroid tumors. Whole-study context: Thyroid patients, malignant and benign, had repertoires compared across blood and tumor or nodule tissue.

This clone has a count of ten or more. Its specificity is not known. Until they underwent thyroid surgery, no patient had received any treatment. The CDR3 has 12 amino acids. Trimming stripped 0 bases from V and 13 bases from J, with 10 bases between. CDR1 is WSHSY, CDR2 SAAADI, per germline. TCRdb called clones again from the PCR reads with MiXCR. The sample shows 15,000 to 20,000 clones, roughly 36% of them seen only once. Study-level findings and limits: Reports indicated that malignant thyroid tumors showed significantly higher TCR beta diversity than benign nodules did, in blood and tumor.

The genes are TRBV10-2 and TRBJ2-1; D unclear. Material for sequencing was tumor tissue. This receptor was obtained from a female donor with papillary thyroid cancer or a benign thyroid nodule (not recorded which). Some clones in this sample may be carry-over from other donors' samples. CDR3 sequence reads: CASSESLDAQFF. The CDR3 DNA follows: TGCGCCAGCAGTGAGTCGTTGGATGCACAGTTCTTC.